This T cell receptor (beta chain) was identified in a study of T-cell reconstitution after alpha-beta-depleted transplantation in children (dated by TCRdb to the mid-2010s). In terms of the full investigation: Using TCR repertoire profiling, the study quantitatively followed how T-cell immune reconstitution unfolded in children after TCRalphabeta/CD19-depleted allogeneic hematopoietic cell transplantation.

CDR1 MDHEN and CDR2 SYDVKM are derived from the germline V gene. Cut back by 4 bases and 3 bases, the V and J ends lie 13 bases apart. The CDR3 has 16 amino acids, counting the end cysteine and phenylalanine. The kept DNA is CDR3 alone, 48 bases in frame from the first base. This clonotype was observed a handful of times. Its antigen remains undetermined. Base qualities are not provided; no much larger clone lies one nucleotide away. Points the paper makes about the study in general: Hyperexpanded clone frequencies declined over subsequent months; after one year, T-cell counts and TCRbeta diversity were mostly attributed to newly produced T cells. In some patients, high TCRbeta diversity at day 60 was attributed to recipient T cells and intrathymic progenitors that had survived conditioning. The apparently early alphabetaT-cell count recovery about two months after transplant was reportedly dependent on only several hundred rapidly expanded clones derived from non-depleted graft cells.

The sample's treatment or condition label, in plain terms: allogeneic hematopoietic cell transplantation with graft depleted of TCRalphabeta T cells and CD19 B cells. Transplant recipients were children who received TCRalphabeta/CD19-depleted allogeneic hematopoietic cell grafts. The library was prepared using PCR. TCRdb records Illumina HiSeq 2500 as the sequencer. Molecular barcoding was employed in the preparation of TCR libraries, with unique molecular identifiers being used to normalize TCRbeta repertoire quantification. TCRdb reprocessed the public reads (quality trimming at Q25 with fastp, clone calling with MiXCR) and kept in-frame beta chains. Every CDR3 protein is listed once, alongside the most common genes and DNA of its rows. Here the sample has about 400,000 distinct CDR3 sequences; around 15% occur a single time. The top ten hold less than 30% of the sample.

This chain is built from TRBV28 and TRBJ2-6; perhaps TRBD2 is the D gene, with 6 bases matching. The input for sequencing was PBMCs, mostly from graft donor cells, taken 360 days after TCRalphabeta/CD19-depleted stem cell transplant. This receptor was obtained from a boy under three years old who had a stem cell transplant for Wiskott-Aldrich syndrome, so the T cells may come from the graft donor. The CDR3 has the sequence CASSSLRGNGANVLTF. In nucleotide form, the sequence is TGTGCCAGCAGTTCCCTTCGGGGGAATGGGGCCAACGTCCTGACTTTC.